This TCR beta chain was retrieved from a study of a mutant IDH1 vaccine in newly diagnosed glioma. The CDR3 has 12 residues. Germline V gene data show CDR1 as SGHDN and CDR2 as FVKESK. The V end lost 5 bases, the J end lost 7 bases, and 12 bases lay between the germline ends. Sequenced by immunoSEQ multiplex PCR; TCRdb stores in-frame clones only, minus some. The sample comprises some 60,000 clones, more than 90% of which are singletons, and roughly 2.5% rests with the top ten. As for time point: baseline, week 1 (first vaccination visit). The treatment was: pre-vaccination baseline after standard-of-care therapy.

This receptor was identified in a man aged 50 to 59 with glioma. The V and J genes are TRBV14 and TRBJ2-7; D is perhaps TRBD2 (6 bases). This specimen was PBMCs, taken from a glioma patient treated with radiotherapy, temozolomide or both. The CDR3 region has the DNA TGTGCCAGCAGCGGGATTCGGGGGGAGCAGTACTTC. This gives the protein CASSGIRGEQYF.